The T cell receptor beta chain under discussion was sequenced for a study of blood T cell repertoires in COVID-19. The wider study: From the United States, Italy and Spain came samples of acute and convalescent COVID-19. T cells, B-cell-depleted T cells, or PBMCs provided the cDNA or gDNA that served as material.

This clone has a single count. Produced via immunoSEQ multiplex PCR; TCRdb's table is partial and in-frame only. The table lists 55,000 to 70,000 clones, around 86% of them singletons, with 3.5% to 4% in the top ten. The germline gives CDR1 SGHRS, CDR2 YFSETQ. The CDR3 totals 13 residues. Trimming took 1 base from V and 3 from J, leaving 8 bases between them. The chain couples TRBV5-1 to TRBJ2-7; D is perhaps TRBD1 (5 bases). The receptor comes from a woman of 80 years or more with acute or convalescent COVID-19. The material sequenced was peripheral blood. CDR3 sequence: CASSLNRNYEQYF. CDR3 DNA: TGCGCCAGCAGCTTGAACAGGAACTACGAGCAGTACTTC.